The 30 T cell receptor beta chains below were found in one sample sequenced in a study of cytomegalovirus exposure and HLA in healthy donors. PCR used 60 Vbeta primers and 13 Jbeta primers. The data were produced by immunoSEQ multiplex PCR, yet TCRdb's version contains in-frame clones alone and is incomplete. The table has around 140,000 clones, 82% seen once. The material sequenced was PBMCs. These TCRs come from a woman aged 55-75 years in good health and CMV-seropositive.

The rearrangement links TRBV5-1 to TRBJ2-7; 12 nucleotides agree with TRBD2. Germline V gene data show CDR1 as SGHRS and CDR2 as YFSETQ. The CDR3 loop spans 16 amino acids. V lost 0 bases, J lost 6 bases, and 7 bases stayed unmatched. The DNA for the CDR3 is TGCGCCAGCAGCTTGGGGGAGGCGACTAGCGGGAGCGAGCAGTACTTC. As protein: CASSLGEATSGSEQYF.

This chain links TRBV4-2 with TRBJ2-1, with a possible D match to TRBD2 (5 bases). V lost 3 bases, J lost 5 bases, and 11 bases lay in between. Germline-derived CDR1 and CDR2 are LGHNA and YNFKEQ. The CDR3 is 14 residues long. In DNA form, the CDR3 reads TGTGCCAGCAGCCATAGCGCGGACCACAATGAGCAGTTCTTC. It encodes CASSHSADHNEQFF.

Only a few counts were recorded for this clone. The chain has TRBV19 and TRBJ2-1; 9 nucleotides line up with TRBD1. The germline V gene has CDR1 LNHDA and CDR2 SQIVND (reference sequence). The CDR3 runs to 16 residues. The V gene end was trimmed by 7 bases and the J gene end by 2 bases; junction bases not matched to a gene: 9. Here the CDR3 DNA reads TGTGCCAGTACCGACGCTTACAGGGGGCCCTACAATGAGCAGTTCTTC. Amino acids: CASTDAYRGPYNEQFF.

The V call is TRBV7-8, the J call TRBJ1-1; D gene unclear. Trimming shortened V by 3 bases and J by 3 bases, and 8 bases separated the two germline ends. The CDR3 is 13 residues long. Germline CDR1 SGHVS, CDR2 FQNEAQ. The CDR3 coding sequence is TGTGCCAGCAGCTTTGGGAGGGACACTGAAGCTTTCTTT. Translating it yields CASSFGRDTEAFF.

The chain carries TRBV30 and TRBJ2-6; D is uncertain. The CDR3 extends over 15 amino acids. V was pared by 0 bases and J by 2 bases, with 8 bases between. Germline CDR1 reads GTSNPN; CDR2 reads SVGIG (reference sequence). The CDR3 DNA sequence: TGTGCCTGGAGTGTAAAGCCCACTGGGGCCAACGTCCTGACTTTC. It specifies CAWSVKPTGANVLTF.

V and J are TRBV7-9 and TRBJ1-4; no clear D gene. The CDR3 spans 13 residues. Germline assignment: CDR1 SEHNR and CDR2 FQNEAQ (reference sequence). V was cut by 6 bases and J by 2 bases, with 7 bases left in between. The CDR3 sequence is CASSLQTNEKLFF. DNA of the CDR3: TGTGCCAGCAGTTTACAGACTAATGAAAAACTGTTTTTT.

The J gene is TRBJ2-7, the V gene TRBV28; 10 nucleotides match TRBD2. CDR3 length: 14 residues. V lost 6 bases to trimming and J lost 2 bases; unmatched junction nucleotides: 4. From germline, CDR1 is MDHEN and CDR2 SYDVKM. The CDR3 coding sequence is TGTGCCAGCAGCCTAGCGGGAGTTCCCTACGAGCAGTACTTC. This sequence encodes CASSLAGVPYEQYF.

The V call is TRBV6-1, the J call TRBJ1-5, with TRBD1 matching 7 bases. This CDR3 is built from 15 residues. The trim removed 8 bases at V and 0 bases at J, leaving 7 bases unmatched. From germline, CDR1 is MNHNS and CDR2 SASEGT. In DNA form, the CDR3 reads TGTGCCAGCTCCCCGACAGGGAATAGCAATCAGCCCCAGCATTTT. It codes for CASSPTGNSNQPQHF.

This chain connects TRBV10-3 to TRBJ2-7; 8 nucleotides agree with TRBD2. This CDR3 region has 16 residues. Germline CDR1 is ENHRY and CDR2 is SYGVKD. The J segment lost 6 bases and the V segment lost 0 bases, leaving 10 bases of the junction unmatched. For the CDR3, the DNA is TGTGCCATCAGTGAGTCGAATAGCGGGATCCTCGCCGAGCAGTACTTC. Translating gives CAISESNSGILAEQYF.

The chain uses TRBV19 and TRBJ2-7; 9 nucleotides align to TRBD1. Germline-derived CDR1 and CDR2 are LNHDA and SQIVND (reference sequence). This CDR3 is 15 amino acids long. V lost 3 bases, J lost 3 bases, and 6 bases stayed unmatched. The CDR3 region is CASSIRNRGLYEQYF. CDR3 bases: TGTGCCAGTAGTATCCGAAACAGGGGGCTCTACGAGCAGTACTTC.

The V and J genes are TRBV9 and TRBJ2-3; D gene unclear. The V gene's germline CDR1 is SGDLS and CDR2 YYNGEE. V lost 2 bases and J lost 2, with 9 bases in between. This CDR3 is built from 14 residues. CDR3 sequence: CASSVADYTDTQYF. DNA for the CDR3: TGTGCCAGCAGCGTGGCGGATTACACAGATACGCAGTATTTT.

DNA for the CDR3: TGTGCCAGCAGTTTAGTGGGCGAGCAGTTCTTC. Translated: CASSLVGEQFF. The chain recombines TRBV28 with TRBJ2-1; D not certain. The V and J ends lost 2 bases and 10 bases respectively, with 6 bases between them. In germline, CDR1 is MDHEN, CDR2 SYDVKM. The length of the CDR3 is 11 residues.

The V and J genes are TRBV2 and TRBJ2-7; a possible D gene is TRBD1 (6 bases). The CDR3 sequence is 15 residues long. Germline CDR1 reads SNHLY; CDR2 reads FYNNEI. The germline V and J ends were trimmed by 1 base and 2 bases, with 12 bases remaining between them. The CDR3 nucleotides are TGTGCCAGCAGTGAAGAGCAGGGGTGGACCTACGAGCAGTACTTC. This encodes CASSEEQGWTYEQYF.

This sequence joins TRBV4-1 and TRBJ2-1; the match to TRBD2 covers 9 bases. Germline V CDR1 and CDR2: MGHRA, YSYEKL. The V segment lost 2 bases and the J segment 4 bases; nucleotides outside the gene matches: 12. This CDR3 has 18 amino acids. CDR3 DNA sequence: TGCGCCAGCAGCCAACCCTTTACCAGGGCGGGAGGGTACAATGAGCAGTTCTTC. Its translation: CASSQPFTRAGGYNEQFF.

This chain joins TRBV2 and TRBJ2-1, with a possible D match to TRBD2 (6 bases). CDR1 is SNHLY, CDR2 FYNNEI, per germline. This CDR3 contains 17 residues. Trimming took off 1 base at V and 10 bases at J, with 23 bases between the two ends. CDR3 protein: CASSEGGPIAAAGEQFF. The DNA of the CDR3 is TGTGCCAGCAGTGAAGGGGGCCCGATAGCGGCGGCGGGGGAGCAGTTCTTC.

Only a few counts were recorded for this clone. The chain employs TRBV4-1 and TRBJ2-1; D gene unclear. Germline CDR1 and CDR2: MGHRA and YSYEKL. The germline V and J ends were trimmed by 1 base and 2 bases, with 9 bases remaining between them. This CDR3 spans 15 amino acids. The CDR3 protein is CASSQVGRAYNEQFF. The CDR3 region has the DNA TGCGCCAGCAGCCAAGTTGGCCGGGCCTACAATGAGCAGTTCTTC.

The chain links TRBV5-1 to TRBJ1-2, with D possibly matching TRBD1 (5 bases). This CDR3 contains 13 residues. Germline assignment: CDR1 SGHRS and CDR2 YFSETQ. Trimming took off 0 bases at V and 3 bases at J, with 6 bases between the two ends. Written as DNA, the CDR3 is TGCGCCAGCAGCTTGGGGGGCGACTATGGCTACACCTTC. It translates to CASSLGGDYGYTF.

This clone was found a few times. This chain uses TRBV29-1 with TRBJ1-4; unclear D gene. V was cut by 2 bases and J by 10 bases, with 11 bases left in between. This CDR3 spans 12 amino acids. Per germline, CDR1 SQVTM and CDR2 ANQGSEA. CDR3 sequence (DNA): TGCAGCGTTGAATTTTCGGCGGGAAAACTGTTTTTT. Residues: CSVEFSAGKLFF.

The chain is built from TRBV4-1 and TRBJ2-4; D gene uncertain. Germline V gives CDR1 MGHRA, CDR2 YSYEKL. The V end lost 1 base, the J end lost 0 bases, and 7 bases lay between the germline ends. This CDR3 contains 15 residues. The CDR3 coding sequence is TGCGCCAGCAGCCAAGTCTCTTCAGCCAAAAACATTCAGTACTTC. The encoded protein is CASSQVSSAKNIQYF.

The chain combines TRBV29-1 with TRBJ2-5, with D possibly being TRBD2 (6 bases). Germline CDR1 reads SQVTM; CDR2 reads ANQGSEA. There are 14 residues in the CDR3. V was clipped by 6 bases and J by 5 bases, with 19 bases between them. The DNA for the CDR3 is TGCAGCGTCGGATACGGGGGAGGAACGGAGACCCAGTACTTC. Amino acid sequence: CSVGYGGGTETQYF. The full variable domain, in which reference TRBV29-1 and TRBJ2-5 provide the parts outside the CDR3, is SAVISQKPSRDICQRGTSLTIQCQVDSQVTMMFWYRQQPGQSLTLIATANQGSEATYESGFVIDKFPISRPNLTFSTLTVSNMSPEDSSIYLCSVGYGGGTETQYFGPGTRLLVL.

The chain has TRBV4-2 and TRBJ1-1; D possibly corresponds to TRBD1 (6 bases). V lost 1 base and J 4 bases, leaving 13 bases between the germline ends. Germline loops: CDR1 LGHNA, CDR2 YNFKEQ. This CDR3 has 15 amino acids. The CDR3 here is CASSQVVDRGTEAFF. CDR3 bases: TGTGCCAGCAGCCAAGTGGTGGACAGAGGCACTGAAGCTTTCTTT.

The gene calls are TRBV6-1 and TRBJ1-5; D is perhaps TRBD1 (6 bases). Per the germline V gene, CDR1 is MNHNS and CDR2 is SASEGT. CDR3 size: 16 residues. Trimming pared 3 bases from V and 3 bases from J, leaving 15 bases between. CDR3 sequence (DNA): TGTGCCAGCAGTGACCCCAGGGGAACGGACAATCAGCCCCAGCATTTT. The encoded protein is CASSDPRGTDNQPQHF.

This sequence joins TRBV30 and TRBJ1-1, with D maybe TRBD1 (6 bases). This CDR3 spans 14 amino acids. The V and J ends lost 3 bases and 0 bases respectively, with 11 bases between them. From germline, CDR1 is GTSNPN and CDR2 SVGIG (reference sequence). The CDR3 bases are TGTGCCTGGAGAGAGGACAGACTGAACACTGAAGCTTTCTTT. Protein product: CAWREDRLNTEAFF.

This clone was recorded only once. V is TRBV11-3 and J is TRBJ1-1, with TRBD1 as a possible D gene (6 bases). Germline lookup yields CDR1 SGHNT and CDR2 YENEEA. This CDR3 is built from 15 residues. The ends were cut back, 8 bases at V and 0 bases at J, with 16 bases in the middle. CDR3 loop: CASQQEGGMNTEAFF. In nucleotides, the CDR3 is TGTGCCAGCCAACAAGAGGGGGGGATGAACACTGAAGCTTTCTTT. Drawing the rest from reference TRBV11-3 and TRBJ1-1, the complete variable domain is EAGVVQSPRYKIIEKKQPVAFWCNPISGHNTLYWYLQNLGQGPELLIRYENEEAVDDSQLPKDRFSAERLKGVDSTLKIQPAELGDSAVYLCASQQEGGMNTEAFFGQGTRLTVV.

This chain joins TRBV19 and TRBJ2-2, with TRBD1 matching over 8 bases. V lost 7 bases, J lost 1 base, and 5 bases stayed unmatched. The length of the CDR3 is 15 residues. CDR1 and CDR2 (germline): LNHDA, SQIVND (reference sequence). The CDR3 loop is CASTVGTGNTGELFF. The CDR3 nucleotides read TGTGCCAGTACCGTCGGGACAGGGAACACCGGGGAGCTGTTTTTT.

This sequence joins TRBV29-1 and TRBJ1-2; 8 nucleotides align to TRBD1. CDR3 length: 15 amino acids. Trimming cost V 7 bases and J 7 bases; bases outside gene matches: 17. Germline CDR1 and CDR2: SQVTM and ANQGSEA. The chain's CDR3 is CSAVPRAGGWGGYTF. As DNA, the CDR3 is TGCAGCGCCGTCCCCCGAGCAGGGGGCTGGGGTGGCTACACCTTC.

The chain links TRBV30 to TRBJ2-7; 14 bases are shared with TRBD2. J gave up 6 bases and V 3 bases, and 4 bases lay outside the gene matches. Per the germline V gene, CDR1 is GTSNPN and CDR2 is SVGIG (reference sequence). The CDR3 totals 14 residues. DNA for the CDR3: TGTGCCTGGAGGGGGACTAGCGGGAGCGGCGAGCAGTACTTC. Its protein is CAWRGTSGSGEQYF.

The chain links TRBV4-3 to TRBJ1-3; D remains ambiguous. Germline V gene sequence: CDR1 LGHNA, CDR2 YSLEER. The CDR3 sequence is 13 residues long. Between the trimmed V and J ends, which lost 0 bases and 4 bases, there was a span of 4 bases. The CDR3 sequence: CASSQEEGNTIYF. The DNA for the CDR3 is TGCGCCAGCAGCCAAGAAGAGGGAAACACCATATATTTT.

J is TRBJ2-7 and V is TRBV5-4; TRBD2 matches at 13 bases. The CDR3 extends over 16 amino acids. Germline CDR1 and CDR2: SGHNT and YYREEE (reference sequence). After removal of 4 bases from V and 2 bases from J, the junction contained 6 bases not matched to a gene. The CDR3 DNA is TGTGCCAGCAGCCCAACTAGCGGGAGGGCCCCCTACGAGCAGTACTTC. Protein product: CASSPTSGRAPYEQYF.

V gene TRBV10-3 combines with J gene TRBJ2-7; 10 bases are a match to TRBD1. The CDR3 length is 14 residues. Trimming removed 4 bases from V and 7 bases from J; junction bases left unmatched: 7. Per the germline V gene, CDR1 is ENHRY and CDR2 is SYGVKD. CDR3 DNA sequence: TGTGCCATCAGTGGGGGACAGGGGTCGGGGGAGCAGTACTTC. Protein: CAISGGQGSGEQYF.